The 3 T cell receptor beta chains listed next were all sequenced from one sample in a study of shared clonotypes between healthy human individuals. TCRdb's copy holds only in-frame clones and misses some; the assay was immunoSEQ multiplex PCR. The sample lists roughly 810,000 clones, approximately 97% occurring once. Only CD45RO-negative cells positively selected for CCR7 counted as naive CD8 cells, so terminally differentiated effector memory CD45RA+ cells were excluded. Specimen: naive CD8+ T cells sorted from blood. The receptors were sampled from a man aged 25-45 years in good health.

The chain uses TRBV6-1 and TRBJ2-7; 7 bases align to TRBD2. The V and J ends lost 1 base and 2 bases, in that order; junction bases with no gene match: 14. The germline V gene has CDR1 MNHNS and CDR2 SASEGT. This CDR3 comprises 18 residues. The chain's CDR3 is CASSEEGSSGHRTYEQYF. DNA of the CDR3: TGTGCCAGCAGTGAAGAAGGTTCTAGCGGTCACAGGACCTACGAGCAGTACTTC.

In DNA, the CDR3 is TGTGCCAGCAGCGCTCCGGGACAGGGGCTCTACGAGCAGTACTTC. This translates into CASSAPGQGLYEQYF. This rearrangement joins TRBV5-4 to TRBJ2-7; 10 bases match TRBD1. The CDR3 extends over 15 amino acids. The V gene end was trimmed by 4 bases and the J gene end by 3 bases; junction bases not matched to a gene: 7. Germline CDR1 is SGHNT and CDR2 is YYREEE (reference sequence).

On this clone: At the DNA level, this CDR3 is encoded by other sequences in the same sample as well. J is TRBJ2-7 and V is TRBV5-1; D is possibly TRBD2 (5 bases). Trimming shortened V by 2 bases and J by 1 base, and 7 bases separated the two germline ends. This CDR3 spans 13 amino acids. The germline V gene has CDR1 SGHRS and CDR2 YFSETQ. CDR3 nucleotides: TGCGCCAGCAGCTTTGGCGGGTCCTACGAGCAGTACTTC. This gives the protein CASSFGGSYEQYF.